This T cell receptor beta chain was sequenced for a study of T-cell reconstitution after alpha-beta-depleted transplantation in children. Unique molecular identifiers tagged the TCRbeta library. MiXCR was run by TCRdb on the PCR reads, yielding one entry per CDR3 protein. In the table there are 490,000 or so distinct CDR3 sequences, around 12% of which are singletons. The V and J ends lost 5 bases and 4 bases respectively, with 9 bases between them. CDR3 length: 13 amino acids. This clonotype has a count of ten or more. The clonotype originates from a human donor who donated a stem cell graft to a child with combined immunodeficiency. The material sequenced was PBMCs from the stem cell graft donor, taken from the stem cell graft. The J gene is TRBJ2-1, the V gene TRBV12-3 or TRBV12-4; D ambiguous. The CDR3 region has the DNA TGTGCCAGCAGTCTGGGTGCGTACAATGAGCAGTTCTTC. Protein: CASSLGAYNEQFF.